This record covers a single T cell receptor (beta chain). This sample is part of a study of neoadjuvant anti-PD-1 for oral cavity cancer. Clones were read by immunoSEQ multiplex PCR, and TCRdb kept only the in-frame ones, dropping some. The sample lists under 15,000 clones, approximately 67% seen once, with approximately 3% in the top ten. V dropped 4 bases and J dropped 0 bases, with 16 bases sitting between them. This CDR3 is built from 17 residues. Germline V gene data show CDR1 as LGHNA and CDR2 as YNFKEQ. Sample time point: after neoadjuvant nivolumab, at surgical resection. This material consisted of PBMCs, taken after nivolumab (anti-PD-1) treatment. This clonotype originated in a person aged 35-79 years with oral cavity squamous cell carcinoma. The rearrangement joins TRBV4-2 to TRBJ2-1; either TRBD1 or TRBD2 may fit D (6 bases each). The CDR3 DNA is TGTGCCAGCAGCCCAAGGACCGGGGGCAGCTCCTACAATGAGCAGTTCTTC. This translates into CASSPRTGGSSYNEQFF.